The 24 T cell receptor beta chains given below trace back to one sample, sequenced in a study of OX40 agonist ivuxolimab in advanced cancers. Clones were sequenced by immunoSEQ multiplex PCR, and TCRdb holds only the in-frame ones, with some missing. The sample holds more than 50,000 clones, roughly 92% seen once. Sample: CD4+ or CD8+ T cells sorted from blood, taken in a trial of the OX40 agonist ivuxolimab. Receptors were obtained from an adult with an advanced solid tumor such as melanoma, head and neck, liver or kidney cancer.

The chain combines TRBV6-5 with TRBJ2-7, with a possible D match to TRBD2 (6 bases). The CDR3 has 16 amino acids. Trimming stripped 2 bases from V and 4 bases from J, with 18 bases between. Per the germline V gene, CDR1 is MNHEY and CDR2 is SVGAGI. In DNA form, the CDR3 reads TGTGCCAGCAGTTACCCCCCGGGGGACTCTTTTTACGAGCAGTACTTC. Amino acid sequence: CASSYPPGDSFYEQYF.

V usage is TRBV29-1 and J usage is TRBJ1-1; possible D gene TRBD1, 5 bases. Germline V gene lookup returns CDR1 SQVTM and CDR2 ANQGSEA. V lost 4 bases and J 1 base, leaving 10 bases between the germline ends. The CDR3 loop spans 13 amino acids. The CDR3 here is CSVGGGTNTEAFF. As DNA, the CDR3 is TGCAGCGTTGGGGGGGGTACGAACACTGAAGCTTTCTTT.

The CDR3 reads CASWIAGVPEQFF. Here the CDR3 DNA reads TGTGCCAGCTGGATAGCGGGGGTACCTGAGCAGTTCTTC. This chain connects TRBV5-4 to TRBJ2-1, with 9 bases lining up with TRBD2. V lost 7 bases, J lost 9 bases, and 8 bases stayed unmatched. The CDR3 has 13 residues. CDR1 SGHNT and CDR2 YYREEE come from the germline V gene (reference sequence).

The chain joins TRBV5-6 to TRBJ1-2; possible D gene TRBD1, 5 bases. This CDR3 spans 15 amino acids. Germline V CDR1 and CDR2: SGHDT, YYEEEE. The V end lost 2 bases, the J end lost 0 bases, and 11 bases lay between the germline ends. The CDR3 DNA reads TGTGCCAGCAGCTTCGGGACCTCAGCTAACTATGGCTACACCTTC. As protein: CASSFGTSANYGYTF.

The rearrangement joins TRBV4-1 to TRBJ2-1, with D perhaps TRBD1 (8 bases). Trimming left V 4 bases short and J 5 bases short, with 15 bases between. Germline CDR1 MGHRA, CDR2 YSYEKL. This CDR3 region has 15 residues. The CDR3 coding sequence is TGCGCCAGCAGCCCCCGACAGGGGACTAACAATGAGCAGTTCTTC. Protein: CASSPRQGTNNEQFF.

The chain has TRBV7-6 and TRBJ2-1; 8 bases are shared with TRBD2. The V gene end was trimmed by 5 bases and the J gene end by 0 bases; junction bases not matched to a gene: 6. Germline CDR1 and CDR2: SGHVS and FNYEAQ. This CDR3 contains 16 residues. The CDR3 coding sequence is TGTGCCAGCAGCGAAACTAGCGGCGGCTCCTACAATGAGCAGTTCTTC. Its protein product is CASSETSGGSYNEQFF. The complete variable domain, with remaining parts taken from reference TRBV7-6 and TRBJ2-1, reads GAGVSQSPRYKVTKRGQDVALRCDPISGHVSLYWYRQALGQGPEFLTYFNYEAQQDKSGLPNDRFSAERPEGSISTLTIQRTEQRDSAMYRCASSETSGGSYNEQFFGPGTRLTVL.

The J gene is TRBJ1-1, the V gene TRBV5-5, with a weak D call TRBD1 (6 bases). Trimming took off 5 bases at V and 4 bases at J, with 9 bases between the two ends. The CDR3 is 12 residues long. CDR1 is SGHKS, CDR2 YYEKEE, per germline (reference sequence). CDR3 protein: CASSWTVTEAFF. In DNA, the CDR3 is TGTGCCAGCAGTTGGACAGTCACTGAAGCTTTCTTT.

V and J are TRBV12-5 and TRBJ2-1; 7 bases agree with TRBD1. V was pared by 1 base and J by 12 bases, with 6 bases of the junction left unmatched. CDR1 LGHNT and CDR2 FRNRAP come from the germline V gene. The CDR3 extends over 13 amino acids. The DNA of the CDR3 is TGTGCTAGTGGTTTGGCACAGGGGTCGTGGCAGTTCTTC. Encoded protein: CASGLAQGSWQFF.

The chain employs TRBV5-4 and TRBJ2-1; 9 bases match TRBD2. The CDR3 is made up of 15 amino acids. Trimming at V came to 2 bases and at J to 7 bases, leaving 7 bases not matched to a gene. Germline CDR1 and CDR2: SGHNT and YYREEE (reference sequence). The CDR3 nucleotides read TGTGCCAGCAGCTTACGCATAGCGGGGGAGAATGAGCAGTTCTTC. Protein product: CASSLRIAGENEQFF.

The J gene is TRBJ1-1, the V gene TRBV6-5; D possibly corresponds to TRBD1 (5 bases). Per the germline V gene, CDR1 is MNHEY and CDR2 is SVGAGI. The V gene lost 2 bases and the J gene lost 4 bases, with 11 bases spanning the gap. This CDR3 is 14 amino acids long. The CDR3 nucleotides read TGTGCCAGCAGTTACCAGCAGGGTACCACTGAAGCTTTCTTT. This sequence encodes CASSYQQGTTEAFF.

Comments on this clone: The sample has other DNA sequences that encode this CDR3 too. The rearrangement links TRBV27 to TRBJ1-1; 9 bases match TRBD1. V dropped 6 bases and J dropped 5; count of bases not matched to a gene: 1. CDR1 is MNHEY, CDR2 SMNVEV, per germline (reference sequence). CDR3 length: 12 amino acids. The CDR3 region has the DNA TGTGCCAGCAGGACAGGGGGGACTGAAGCTTTCTTT. Translation gives CASRTGGTEAFF.

The rearrangement links TRBV4-1 to TRBJ2-2; D is unclear. Germline CDR1 is MGHRA and CDR2 is YSYEKL. CDR3 length: 16 amino acids. Trimming cost V 4 bases and J 5 bases, with 17 bases left between them. CDR3 in DNA: TGCGCCAGCAGCCGCCAGATAGGCCTTGGGACCGGGGAGCTGTTTTTT. Encoded protein: CASSRQIGLGTGELFF.

V gene TRBV7-6 combines with J gene TRBJ1-3; D is perhaps TRBD1 (6 bases). Germline-derived CDR1 and CDR2 are SGHVS and FNYEAQ. V gave up 4 bases and J gave up 10 bases, with 11 bases separating them. CDR3 length: 12 residues. CDR3 DNA: TGTGCCAGCAGCTACCTTGGACAGACCATATATTTT. This sequence encodes CASSYLGQTIYF.

This clone turned up a few times. J is TRBJ2-7 and V is TRBV9; 7 positions agree with TRBD1. In germline, CDR1 is SGDLS, CDR2 YYNGEE. With V trimmed by 0 bases and J by 6 bases, 0 bases remained unmatched. The CDR3 spans 12 residues. The CDR3 DNA reads as TGTGCCAGCAGCGTAGACAGGGGCGAGCAGTACTTC. Translated, it gives CASSVDRGEQYF.

The table lists this clone with a count of one. This rearrangement joins TRBV9 to TRBJ2-3, with D unclear. The CDR3 has 14 amino acids. V gave up 0 bases and J gave up 6 bases, with 11 bases separating them. Germline assignment: CDR1 SGDLS and CDR2 YYNGEE. CDR3 protein: CASSVEVSTDTQYF. CDR3 bases: TGTGCCAGCAGCGTAGAAGTATCTACCGATACGCAGTATTTT. Full variable domain (outside the CDR3, taken from reference TRBV9 and TRBJ2-3): DSGVTQTPKHLITATGQRVTLRCSPRSGDLSVYWYQQSLDQGLQFLIQYYNGEERAKGNILERFSAQQFPDLHSELNLSSLELGDSALYFCASSVEVSTDTQYFGPGTRLTVL.

This clone has more than one count but fewer than ten. A junction end diverges from the germline sequence, so it may reflect a read error. CDR3 loop: CSAREAEEQF. Here the CDR3 DNA reads TGCAGTGCTAGGGAAGCCGAAGAGCAATTT. The V and J genes are TRBV20-1 and TRBJ2-3, with D unclear. This CDR3 is 10 amino acids long. CDR1 and CDR2 (germline): DFQATT, SNEGSKA (reference sequence).

Here the CDR3 reads CASSQVGAPDGYTF. The CDR3 DNA sequence: TGCGCCAGCAGCCAAGTAGGAGCGCCGGATGGCTACACCTTC. The chain links TRBV4-1 to TRBJ1-2; D uncertain. This CDR3 contains 14 residues. Germline V gene sequence: CDR1 MGHRA, CDR2 YSYEKL. V gave up 1 base and J gave up 6 bases, with 12 bases separating them.

The chain has TRBV2 and TRBJ1-4; D call uncertain. Germline V gene data show CDR1 as SNHLY and CDR2 as FYNNEI. With 4 bases removed from V and 8 bases from J, the gap between germline ends came to 14 bases. The CDR3 contains 14 residues. Here the CDR3 reads CASSARTRYEKLFF. CDR3 in DNA: TGTGCCAGCAGTGCTAGGACGAGGTACGAAAAACTGTTTTTT.

The chain employs TRBV19 and TRBJ2-7, with 11 bases lining up with TRBD2. The V segment lost 6 bases and the J segment 2 bases; nucleotides outside the gene matches: 9. CDR1 and CDR2 (germline): LNHDA, SQIVND (reference sequence). There are 16 residues in the CDR3. For the CDR3, the DNA is TGTGCCAGTAGCCCATACGGTAGCGGGGGGGCCTACGAGCAGTACTTC. It codes for CASSPYGSGGAYEQYF.

The genes are TRBV11-2 and TRBJ2-2; unclear D gene. Per germline, CDR1 SGHAT and CDR2 FQNNGV. V dropped 3 bases and J dropped 5 bases, with 16 bases sitting between them. The CDR3 has 16 residues. In DNA form, the CDR3 reads TGTGCCAGCAGCTTGGGTGCTGGAGAAAGGACCGGGGAGCTGTTTTTT. The encoded protein is CASSLGAGERTGELFF.

J is TRBJ1-5 and V is TRBV18; D might be TRBD1 (5 bases). The germline CDR1 and CDR2 sequences are KGHSH and LQKENI. Trimming cost V 6 bases and J 8 bases, with 11 bases left between them. This CDR3 comprises 12 residues. DNA for the CDR3: TGTGCCAGCTCTCTTGGGGGGGAGCCCCAGCATTTT. It specifies CASSLGGEPQHF.

V and J are TRBV7-9 and TRBJ2-3; 10 nucleotides agree with TRBD1. Germline CDR1 SEHNR, CDR2 FQNEAQ (reference sequence). This CDR3 has 18 residues. J lost 0 bases, V lost 4 bases, and 10 bases had no gene match. The CDR3 DNA follows: TGTGCCAGCAGCTCCGGGACAGGGGAAGAGACTAGCACAGATACGCAGTATTTT. Its protein is CASSSGTGEETSTDTQYF.

This chain links TRBV7-9 with TRBJ2-2; possible D gene TRBD1, 5 bases. The V and J ends lost 0 bases and 6 bases respectively, with 8 bases between them. Germline loops: CDR1 SEHNR, CDR2 FQNEAQ (reference sequence). The CDR3 sequence is 14 residues long. The CDR3, as DNA: TGTGCCAGCAGCTTAGCTCAGGGTTCCGGGGAGCTGTTTTTT. Its translation: CASSLAQGSGELFF.

J is TRBJ1-6 and V is TRBV6-6; D is ambiguous. The germline V gene has CDR1 MNHNY and CDR2 SVGAGI (reference sequence). The CDR3 spans 14 residues. The V end lost 1 base, the J end lost 7 bases, and 8 bases lay between the germline ends. CDR3 in DNA: TGTGCCAGCAGTTACTTGACGGTGAATTCACCCCTCCACTTT. Protein sequence: CASSYLTVNSPLHF.